The entry below gives a single T cell receptor beta chain sequence along with its context. What it binds is unknown. Genomic DNA per cell subset filled all wells of several immunoSEQ plates. Sequenced by immunoSEQ multiplex PCR; TCRdb stores in-frame clones only, minus some. The sample holds about 680,000 clones, 92% seen once. The data were obtained in a study of shared clonotypes between healthy human individuals. Study-wide findings and caveats: Only blood was sampled, and tissue TCR repertoires likely differ from blood ones. In contrast to clonotypes shared by all four donors, non-shared clonotypes had lower generation probabilities. Approximately 4.6% of naive CD4 clonotypes were common to several donors.

Only CD45RO-negative cells positively selected for CCR7 counted as naive CD8 cells, so terminally differentiated effector memory CD45RA+ cells were excluded. CDR3 size: 17 residues. Sequencing was carried out using naive CD8+ T cells sorted from blood. The rearrangement links TRBV21-1 to TRBJ1-5; no DNA check was done on the table's D call, TRBD1. TRBV21-1 is a recognized pseudogene. The receptor comes from a man younger than 40 in good health. For the CDR3, the DNA is TGTGCCAGCAGCAACCGGGTCTTCACAGGACATCCTCAGCCCCAGCATTTT. It is translated as CASSNRVFTGHPQPQHF.